This is a list of T cell receptor beta chains from one sample in a study of beta chain features in type 1 diabetes. The protocol was immunoSEQ multiplex PCR, while the TCRdb copy is restricted to in-frame clones and leaves out a portion. This table holds a few hundred thousand clones, over 11% found once. The sample consisted of naive CD4+ T cells from blood. Every receptor here comes from a young man with type 1 diabetes. Both conserved end residues are part of each CDR3. A D gene is named only where the DNA matches it firmly.

v_call: TRBV5-1; d_call: NA; cdr3_aa: CASSLSRGNDEQFF
v_call: TRBV6-1; d_call: TRBD1; cdr3_aa: CASSEGQTTKNIQYF
v_call: TRBV2; d_call: NA; cdr3_aa: CASSALSETQYF
v_call: TRBV5-1; d_call: NA; cdr3_aa: CASSLDSRDTDTQYF
v_call: TRBV7-9; d_call: NA; cdr3_aa: CASSLGGSQETQYF
v_call: TRBV9; d_call: TRBD2; cdr3_aa: CASSVTSGVQETQYF
v_call: TRBV18; d_call: TRBD2; cdr3_aa: CASSPPSLAGANNEQFF
v_call: TRBV27; d_call: TRBD1; cdr3_aa: CASRDRGIDTEAFF
v_call: TRBV7-6; d_call: TRBD1; cdr3_aa: CASSSRQGPSYNEQFF
v_call: TRBV2; d_call: TRBD2; cdr3_aa: CASSESLAGALRAQYF
v_call: TRBV5-1; d_call: TRBD1; cdr3_aa: CASSPGQPWRDTEAFF
v_call: TRBV30; d_call: TRBD1; cdr3_aa: CAWAGQGNYEQYF
v_call: TRBV4-2; d_call: TRBD2; cdr3_aa: CASSQEGARGAPSYNEQFF
v_call: TRBV6-1; d_call: TRBD1; cdr3_aa: CASSGTGVGQPQHF
v_call: TRBV5-1; d_call: TRBD1; cdr3_aa: CASSLAAGTGGNEQFF
v_call: TRBV6-1; d_call: NA; cdr3_aa: CASTKGGEQETQYF
v_call: TRBV29-1; d_call: TRBD2; cdr3_aa: CSVEFPAGGPSQYF
v_call: TRBV7-9; d_call: TRBD1; cdr3_aa: CASSSLGQGSYEQYF
v_call: TRBV25-1; d_call: NA; cdr3_aa: CASSEFRNTEAFF
v_call: TRBV27; d_call: TRBD1; cdr3_aa: CASSAEGQGNQPQHF
v_call: TRBV27; d_call: TRBD1; cdr3_aa: CASSKRPGQGSYEQYF
v_call: TRBV2; d_call: TRBD1; cdr3_aa: CAGRMGQGNYGYTF
v_call: TRBV5-6; d_call: NA; cdr3_aa: CASSGRGRAGTDTQYF
v_call: TRBV29-1; d_call: TRBD1; cdr3_aa: CSVGGTGVATEAFF
v_call: TRBV7-9; d_call: TRBD1; cdr3_aa: CASSIRTGGNNEKLFF
v_call: TRBV30; d_call: TRBD1; cdr3_aa: CAWSEGTADQETQYF
v_call: TRBV15; d_call: NA; cdr3_aa: CATRTPGDTQYF
v_call: TRBV14; d_call: NA; cdr3_aa: CASSHTTAYNEQFF
v_call: TRBV6-1; d_call: TRBD1; cdr3_aa: CATRTGGIEQFF
v_call: TRBV29-1; d_call: TRBD1; cdr3_aa: CSVQEGASNQPQHF
v_call: TRBV19; d_call: TRBD2; cdr3_aa: CASSMPAGASYEQYF
v_call: TRBV5-1; d_call: TRBD1; cdr3_aa: CASTLVGTGAHNEQFF
v_call: TRBV29-1; d_call: TRBD1; cdr3_aa: CSVEGTGVTEAFF
v_call: TRBV5-6; d_call: TRBD1; cdr3_aa: CASSFLPGQGTGELFF
v_call: TRBV28; d_call: TRBD1; cdr3_aa: CASSYGTGVTDTQYF
v_call: TRBV11-2; d_call: TRBD1; cdr3_aa: CASSPGTDNYGYTF
v_call: TRBV5-1; d_call: TRBD1; cdr3_aa: CASSTPGQGPYEQYF
v_call: TRBV6-1; d_call: NA; cdr3_aa: CASERDEQYF
v_call: TRBV27; d_call: NA; cdr3_aa: CASGQRNEKLFF
v_call: TRBV6-5; d_call: NA; cdr3_aa: CASSYSDRGGSPLHF
v_call: TRBV13; d_call: TRBD2; cdr3_aa: CASSHLAGGPADTQYF
v_call: TRBV28; d_call: NA; cdr3_aa: CASSLSWRGSYEQYF
v_call: TRBV7-6; d_call: NA; cdr3_aa: CASSLQPPTGPSTNEKLFF
v_call: TRBV18; d_call: TRBD2; cdr3_aa: CASSPPLAGDAEQFF
v_call: TRBV18; d_call: TRBD2; cdr3_aa: CASSPRLAGSETQYF
v_call: TRBV6-5; d_call: TRBD2; cdr3_aa: CASSSQGLLKGNEQFF
v_call: TRBV6-5; d_call: NA; cdr3_aa: CASSYGSGETQYF
v_call: TRBV7-9; d_call: TRBD1; cdr3_aa: CASSLDRGVYNEQFF
v_call: TRBV7-2; d_call: TRBD2; cdr3_aa: CASSFSSLAGAYEQYF
v_call: TRBV5-1; d_call: TRBD2; cdr3_aa: CASSLPSGGSQETQYF
v_call: TRBV10-3; d_call: TRBD2; cdr3_aa: CAISGGGSLSYEQYF
v_call: TRBV18; d_call: TRBD1; cdr3_aa: CASSPMGQGNYEQYF
v_call: TRBV19; d_call: NA; cdr3_aa: CASSNREPGNTEAFF
v_call: TRBV6-5; d_call: TRBD1; cdr3_aa: CASSPATGGFYEQYF